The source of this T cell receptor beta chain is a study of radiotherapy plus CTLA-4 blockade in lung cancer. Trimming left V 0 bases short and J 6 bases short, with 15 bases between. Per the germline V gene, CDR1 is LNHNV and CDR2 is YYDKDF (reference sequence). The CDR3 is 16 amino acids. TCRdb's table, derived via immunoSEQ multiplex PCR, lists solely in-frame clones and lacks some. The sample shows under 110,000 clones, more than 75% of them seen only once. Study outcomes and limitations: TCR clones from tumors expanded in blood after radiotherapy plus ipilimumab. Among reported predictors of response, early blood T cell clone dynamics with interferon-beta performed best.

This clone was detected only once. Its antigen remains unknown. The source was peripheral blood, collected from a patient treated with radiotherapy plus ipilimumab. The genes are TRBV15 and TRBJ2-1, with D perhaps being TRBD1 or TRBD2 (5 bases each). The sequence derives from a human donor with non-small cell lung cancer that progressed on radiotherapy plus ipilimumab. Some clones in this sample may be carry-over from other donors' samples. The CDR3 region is CATSRDAGTGGNEQFF. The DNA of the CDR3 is TGTGCCACCAGCAGAGATGCAGGCACAGGAGGCAATGAGCAGTTCTTC.